Here is one T cell receptor beta chain with its context. Antigen unknown. Germline CDR1 and CDR2: SEHNR and FQNEAQ (reference sequence). The CDR3 consists of 14 residues. V trimming: 3 bases; J trimming: 3 bases; junction bases outside the gene matches: 4. The sample is drawn from a study of T cell responses to AZD1222 COVID-19 vaccine. Study-level points and caveats: At 160-218 and 743-854, vaccine-associated CD4 TCRs were dominant, and they spanned spike. Unmutated variant regions are reportedly targeted by nearly half of spike-specific TCRs. It should be noted that donors were predominantly white British and more often female, and clonal diversity was possibly underestimated. When two AZD1222 doses had been given, Spike-specific TCR breadth and depth rose.

Assay used: immunoSEQ multiplex PCR; TCRdb lists only in-frame clones, some missing. The table has around 86,000 clones, roughly 89% seen once. This chain connects TRBV7-9 to TRBJ2-7; 8 nucleotides line up with TRBD1. The material was peripheral blood, obtained on day 0 of AZD1222 vaccination. The sequence was obtained from an adult in good health. The CDR3 spells CASSLDRVSYEQYF. CDR3 in DNA: TGTGCCAGCAGCTTGGACAGGGTAAGCTACGAGCAGTACTTC.